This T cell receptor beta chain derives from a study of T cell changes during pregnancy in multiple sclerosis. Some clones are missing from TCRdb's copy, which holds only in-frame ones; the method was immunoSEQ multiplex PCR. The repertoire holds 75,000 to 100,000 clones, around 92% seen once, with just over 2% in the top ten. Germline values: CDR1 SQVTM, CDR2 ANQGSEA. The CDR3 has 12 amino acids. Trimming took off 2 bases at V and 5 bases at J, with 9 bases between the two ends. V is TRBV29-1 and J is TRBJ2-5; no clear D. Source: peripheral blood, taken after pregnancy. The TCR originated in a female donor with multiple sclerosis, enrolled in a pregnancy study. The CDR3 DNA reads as TGCAGCGTTGAAACCGACTCGGAGACCCAGTACTTC. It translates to CSVETDSETQYF.